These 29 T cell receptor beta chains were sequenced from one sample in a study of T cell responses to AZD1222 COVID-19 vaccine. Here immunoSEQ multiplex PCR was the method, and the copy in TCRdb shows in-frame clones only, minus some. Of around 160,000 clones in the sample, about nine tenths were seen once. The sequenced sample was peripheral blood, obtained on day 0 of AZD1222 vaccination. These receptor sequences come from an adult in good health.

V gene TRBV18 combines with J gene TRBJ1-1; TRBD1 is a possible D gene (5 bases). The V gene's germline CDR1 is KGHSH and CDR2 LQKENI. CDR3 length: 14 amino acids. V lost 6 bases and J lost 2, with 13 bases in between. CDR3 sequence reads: CASSRDRLNTEAFF. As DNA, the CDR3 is TGTGCCAGCTCCCGTGACAGACTAAACACTGAAGCTTTCTTT.

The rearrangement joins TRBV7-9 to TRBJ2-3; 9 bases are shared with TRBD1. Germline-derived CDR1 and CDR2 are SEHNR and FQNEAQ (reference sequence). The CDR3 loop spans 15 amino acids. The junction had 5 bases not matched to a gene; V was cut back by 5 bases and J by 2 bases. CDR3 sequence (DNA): TGTGCCAGCAGCATCGGGACAGGGTTCACAGATACGCAGTATTTT. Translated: CASSIGTGFTDTQYF.

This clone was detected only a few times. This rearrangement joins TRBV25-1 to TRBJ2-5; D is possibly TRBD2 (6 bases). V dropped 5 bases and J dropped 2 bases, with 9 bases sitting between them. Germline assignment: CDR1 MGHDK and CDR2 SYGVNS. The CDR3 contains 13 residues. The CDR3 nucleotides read TGTGCCAGCAGTAATGGGGGGCAAGAGACCCAGTACTTC. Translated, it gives CASSNGGQETQYF.

Here the CDR3 reads CASSHDRGHGYTF. CDR3 in DNA: TGTGCCAGCTCACATGACAGGGGCCATGGCTACACCTTC. The gene calls are TRBV18 and TRBJ1-2; TRBD1 matches 8 bases. J lost 6 bases, V lost 4 bases, and 4 bases had no gene match. CDR1 and CDR2 from the germline V gene are KGHSH and LQKENI. This CDR3 is built from 13 residues.

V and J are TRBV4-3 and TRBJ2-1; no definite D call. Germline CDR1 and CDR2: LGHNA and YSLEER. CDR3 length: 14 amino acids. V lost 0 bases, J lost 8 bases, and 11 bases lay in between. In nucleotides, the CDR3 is TGCGCCAGCAGCCAAGATCCGGGCGCCGATGAGCAGTTCTTC. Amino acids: CASSQDPGADEQFF.

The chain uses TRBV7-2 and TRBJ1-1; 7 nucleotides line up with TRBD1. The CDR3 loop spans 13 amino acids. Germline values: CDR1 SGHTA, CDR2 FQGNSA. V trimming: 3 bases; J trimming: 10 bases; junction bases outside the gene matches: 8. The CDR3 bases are TGTGCCAGCAGCTTGATTGGCAGGGGGGGAGCTTTCTTT. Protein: CASSLIGRGGAFF.

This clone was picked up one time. CDR3 region: CATSDGTNREGYTF. The CDR3 DNA follows: TGTGCCACCAGTGATGGAACAAACAGGGAAGGCTACACCTTC. The chain employs TRBV24-1 and TRBJ1-2; D is perhaps TRBD1 (6 bases). The CDR3 loop spans 14 amino acids. Trimming took 3 bases from V and 8 from J, leaving 15 bases between them. Germline values: CDR1 KGHDR, CDR2 SFDVKD.

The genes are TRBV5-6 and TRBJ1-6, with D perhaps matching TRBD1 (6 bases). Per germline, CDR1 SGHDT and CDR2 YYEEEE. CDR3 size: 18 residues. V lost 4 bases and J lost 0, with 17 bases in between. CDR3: CASSGGSGKNSYNSPLHF. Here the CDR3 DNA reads TGTGCCAGCAGCGGGGGCTCAGGGAAAAACTCCTATAATTCACCCCTCCACTTT.

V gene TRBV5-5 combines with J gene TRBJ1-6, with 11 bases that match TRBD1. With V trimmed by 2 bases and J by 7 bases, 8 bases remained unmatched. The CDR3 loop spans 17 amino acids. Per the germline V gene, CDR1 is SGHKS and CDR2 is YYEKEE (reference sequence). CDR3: CASSFGQGASENSPLHF. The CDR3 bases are TGTGCCAGCAGCTTCGGACAGGGGGCGTCCGAAAATTCACCCCTCCACTTT.

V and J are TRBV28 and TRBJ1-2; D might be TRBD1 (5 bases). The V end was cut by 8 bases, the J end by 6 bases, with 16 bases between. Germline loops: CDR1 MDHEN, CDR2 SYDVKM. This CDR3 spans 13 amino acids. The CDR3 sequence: CASLHGGSHGYTF. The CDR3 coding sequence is TGTGCCAGCCTTCACGGGGGAAGCCATGGCTACACCTTC.

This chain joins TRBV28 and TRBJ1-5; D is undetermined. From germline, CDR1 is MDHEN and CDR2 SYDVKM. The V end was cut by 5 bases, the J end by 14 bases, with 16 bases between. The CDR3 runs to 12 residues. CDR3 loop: CASSLSNSGEHF. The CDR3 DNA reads TGTGCCAGCAGTCTATCAAACTCCGGCGAGCATTTT.

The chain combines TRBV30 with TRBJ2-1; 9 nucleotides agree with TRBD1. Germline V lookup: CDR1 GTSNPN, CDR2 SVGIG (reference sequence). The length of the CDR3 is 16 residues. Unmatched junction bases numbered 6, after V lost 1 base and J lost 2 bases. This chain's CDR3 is CAWSGRGQGTYNEQFF. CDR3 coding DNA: TGTGCCTGGAGTGGTAGAGGACAGGGGACCTACAATGAGCAGTTCTTC.

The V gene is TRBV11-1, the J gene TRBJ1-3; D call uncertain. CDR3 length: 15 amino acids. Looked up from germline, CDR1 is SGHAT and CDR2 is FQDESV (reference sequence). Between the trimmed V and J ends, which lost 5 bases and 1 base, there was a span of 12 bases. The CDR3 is CASSTRPESGNTIYF. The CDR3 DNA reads TGTGCCAGCAGCACAAGACCGGAGTCTGGAAACACCATATATTTT.

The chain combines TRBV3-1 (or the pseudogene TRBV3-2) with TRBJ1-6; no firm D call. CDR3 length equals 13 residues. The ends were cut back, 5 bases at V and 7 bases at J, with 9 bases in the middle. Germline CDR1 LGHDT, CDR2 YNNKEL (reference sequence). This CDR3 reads CASSNAGNSPLHF. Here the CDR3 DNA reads TGTGCCAGCAGCAATGCGGGGAATTCACCCCTCCACTTT.

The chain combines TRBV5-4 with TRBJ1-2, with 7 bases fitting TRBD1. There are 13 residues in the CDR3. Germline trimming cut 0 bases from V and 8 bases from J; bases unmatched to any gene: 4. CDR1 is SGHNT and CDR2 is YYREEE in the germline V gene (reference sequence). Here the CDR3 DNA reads TGTGCCAGCAGCTTGGGACAGGGTGAAGGCTACACCTTC. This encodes CASSLGQGEGYTF.

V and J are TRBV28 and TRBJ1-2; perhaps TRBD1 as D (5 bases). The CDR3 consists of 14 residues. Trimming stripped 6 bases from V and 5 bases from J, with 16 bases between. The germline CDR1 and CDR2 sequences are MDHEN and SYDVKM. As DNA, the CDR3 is TGTGCCAGCAGACTCGGGGGGAATGGGTATGGCTACACCTTC. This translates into CASRLGGNGYGYTF.

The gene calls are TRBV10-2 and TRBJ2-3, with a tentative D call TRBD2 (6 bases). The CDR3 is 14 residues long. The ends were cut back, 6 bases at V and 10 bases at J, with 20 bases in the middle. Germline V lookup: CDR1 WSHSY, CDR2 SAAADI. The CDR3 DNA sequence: TGCGCCAGCAGGGAGGGTCCAACTGCGATGGCGCAGTATTTT. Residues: CASREGPTAMAQYF.

The CDR3 loop reads CASSLLSTGGTGDGYTF. In DNA, the CDR3 is TGTGCCAGCAGCTTATTGTCCACGGGCGGGACAGGGGATGGCTACACCTTC. This chain connects TRBV11-2 to TRBJ1-2, with TRBD1 identical over 10 bases. From germline, CDR1 is SGHAT and CDR2 FQNNGV. The CDR3 is 17 residues long. The V segment lost 2 bases and the J segment 6 bases; nucleotides outside the gene matches: 12.

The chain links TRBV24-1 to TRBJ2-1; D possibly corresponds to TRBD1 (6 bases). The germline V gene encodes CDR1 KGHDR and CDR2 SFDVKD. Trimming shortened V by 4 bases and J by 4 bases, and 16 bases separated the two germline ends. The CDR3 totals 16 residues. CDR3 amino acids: CATSDPETGLYNEQFF. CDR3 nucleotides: TGTGCCACCAGTGACCCCGAGACAGGACTGTACAATGAGCAGTTCTTC.

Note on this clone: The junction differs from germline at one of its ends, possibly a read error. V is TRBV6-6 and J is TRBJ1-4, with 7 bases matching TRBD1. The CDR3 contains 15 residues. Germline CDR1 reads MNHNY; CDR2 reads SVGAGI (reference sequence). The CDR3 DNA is TGTGCCAGCACTAAGACAGGGCGCTGGGATGAGAAACTGTTTTTT. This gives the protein CASTKTGRWDEKLFF.

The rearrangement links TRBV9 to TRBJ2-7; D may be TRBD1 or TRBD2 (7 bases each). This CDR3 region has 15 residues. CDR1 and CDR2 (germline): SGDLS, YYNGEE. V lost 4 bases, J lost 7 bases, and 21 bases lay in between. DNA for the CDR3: TGTGCCAGCAGCCCCGCAGGGGGGGCCTTATATGAGCAGTACTTC. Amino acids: CASSPAGGALYEQYF.

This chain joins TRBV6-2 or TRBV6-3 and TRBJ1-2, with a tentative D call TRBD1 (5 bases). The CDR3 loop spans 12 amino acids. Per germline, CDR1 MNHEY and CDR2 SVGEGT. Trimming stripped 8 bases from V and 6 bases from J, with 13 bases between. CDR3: CASRWGWDGYTF. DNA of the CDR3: TGTGCCAGCCGTTGGGGCTGGGATGGCTACACCTTC.

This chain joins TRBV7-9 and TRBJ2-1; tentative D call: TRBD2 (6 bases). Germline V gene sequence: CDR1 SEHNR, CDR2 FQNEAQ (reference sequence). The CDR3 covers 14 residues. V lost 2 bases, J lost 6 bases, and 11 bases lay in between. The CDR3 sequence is CASSLLGTFNEQFF. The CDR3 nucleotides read TGTGCCAGCAGCTTATTAGGGACTTTCAATGAGCAGTTCTTC.

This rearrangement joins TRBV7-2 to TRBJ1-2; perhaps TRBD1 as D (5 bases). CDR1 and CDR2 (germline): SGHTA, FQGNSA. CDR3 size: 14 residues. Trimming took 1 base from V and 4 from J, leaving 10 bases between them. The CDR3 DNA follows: TGTGCCAGCAGCTTAGAAGACAGCATCTATGGCTACACCTTC. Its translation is CASSLEDSIYGYTF.

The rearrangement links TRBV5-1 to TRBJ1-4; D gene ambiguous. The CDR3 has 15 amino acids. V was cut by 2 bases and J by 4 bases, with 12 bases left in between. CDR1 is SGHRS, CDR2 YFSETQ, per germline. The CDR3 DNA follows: TGCGCCAGCAGCTTACGAGGGATATATAATGAAAAACTGTTTTTT. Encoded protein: CASSLRGIYNEKLFF.

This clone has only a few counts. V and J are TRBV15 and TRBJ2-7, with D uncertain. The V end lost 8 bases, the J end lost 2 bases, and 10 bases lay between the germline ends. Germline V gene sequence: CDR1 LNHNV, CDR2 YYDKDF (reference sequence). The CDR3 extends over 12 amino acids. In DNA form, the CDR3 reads TGTGCCACCTCTCTTGGCCCCTACGAGCAGTACTTC. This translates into CATSLGPYEQYF.

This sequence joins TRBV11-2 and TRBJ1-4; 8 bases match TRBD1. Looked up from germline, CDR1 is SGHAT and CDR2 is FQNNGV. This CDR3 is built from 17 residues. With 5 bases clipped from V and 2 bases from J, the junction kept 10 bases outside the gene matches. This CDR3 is CASSQDTRGRTNEKLFF. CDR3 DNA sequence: TGTGCCAGCAGCCAAGATACCAGGGGGCGGACTAATGAAAAACTGTTTTTT.

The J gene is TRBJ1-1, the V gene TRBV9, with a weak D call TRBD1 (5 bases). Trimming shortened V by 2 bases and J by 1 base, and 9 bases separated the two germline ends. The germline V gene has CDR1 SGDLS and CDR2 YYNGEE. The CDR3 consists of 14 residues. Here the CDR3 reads CASSVDGQNTEAFF. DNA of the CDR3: TGTGCCAGCAGCGTGGACGGACAGAACACTGAAGCTTTCTTT. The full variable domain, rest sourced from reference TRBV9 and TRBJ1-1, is DSGVTQTPKHLITATGQRVTLRCSPRSGDLSVYWYQQSLDQGLQFLIQYYNGEERAKGNILERFSAQQFPDLHSELNLSSLELGDSALYFCASSVDGQNTEAFFGQGTRLTVV.

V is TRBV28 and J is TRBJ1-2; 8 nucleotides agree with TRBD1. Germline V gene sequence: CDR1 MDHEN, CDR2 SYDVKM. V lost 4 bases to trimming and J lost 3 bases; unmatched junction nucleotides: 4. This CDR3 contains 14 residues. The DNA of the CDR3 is TGTGCCAGCAGTTCCCAACAGGGGGACTATGGCTACACCTTC. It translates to CASSSQQGDYGYTF.